This TCR beta chain was documented in a study of T-cell memory formation after mild COVID-19. Study information: TCR clusters were mostly confined to one donor each. Study outcomes and limitations: Chiefly within CM and EM were the contracting CD4+ clones; CD8+ ones were within EMRA.

After 5'RACE with constant-segment primers, TCR alpha and TCR beta cDNA libraries carrying sample barcodes and UMIs were obtained. TCRdb reprocessed the 5' RACE reads with MiXCR, giving one entry per CDR3 protein. The data hold 250,000 to 350,000 distinct CDR3 sequences, with more than 15% observed a single time. This clonotype has a handful of counts. Its target is unknown. The V end was cut by 3 bases, the J end by 0 bases, with 7 bases between. Germline CDR1 is KGHSH and CDR2 is LQKENI. This CDR3 contains 14 residues. Sequenced sample: PBMCs or a T cell subset sorted from them (not recorded which). This chain connects TRBV18 to TRBJ2-3; no clear D. The receptor was isolated from a man between 18 and 29 years old who had mild COVID-19 (a few samples of this study predate the infection). Cell type and time point are not known. In DNA form, the CDR3 reads TGTGCCAGCTCACCCACAGAGAGCACAGATACGCAGTATTTT. It yields the protein CASSPTESTDTQYF.